Included here is one TCR beta chain sequence, with context. Its matching antigen is unknown. Every subset had its genomic DNA shared out evenly among several immunoSEQ plates. The protocol was immunoSEQ multiplex PCR, while the TCRdb copy is restricted to in-frame clones and leaves out a portion. This sample yields over 400,000 clones, of which about 96% are seen a single time; 0.05% to 0.08% belongs to the top ten. The data belong to a study of shared clonotypes between healthy human individuals. General study points: Sorted-subset samples were not fully sequenced, rarefaction indicated.

This CDR3 has 15 amino acids. Germline assignment: CDR1 MDHEN and CDR2 SYDVKM. Trimming removed 7 bases from V and 5 bases from J, with 20 bases in between. This chain links TRBV28 with TRBJ1-1; weak D call: TRBD1 (5 bases). The sequenced sample was naive CD4+ T cells sorted from blood. Specified subset: CD45RA+ positively selected. This receptor was taken from a woman younger than 45 in good health. This CDR3 is CASTPPRGRATEAFF. Written as DNA, the CDR3 is TGTGCCAGCACCCCACCTCGGGGACGGGCTACTGAAGCTTTCTTT.